Detailed here is one T cell receptor beta chain. This sample was taken from a study of blood T cell repertoires in COVID-19. Original handling: Reference gene primer amplification gave estimated nucleated cell counts. TCRdb keeps only in-frame clones here, not all; method: immunoSEQ multiplex PCR. From that table come the V and J calls and clone size; the DNA was used to work out D and trimming. The table includes 350,000 to 400,000 clones, 86% detected once. Germline CDR1 reads SGDLS; CDR2 reads YYNGEE. CDR3 length: 16 amino acids. The V gene lost 2 bases and the J gene lost 5 bases, with 14 bases spanning the gap.

This sequence originates from a woman aged 60-70 years with COVID-19, enrolled during active disease. The chain employs TRBV9 and TRBJ1-6; the D is unclear. The sample was peripheral blood. CDR3 region: CASSVQASVHNSPLHF. CDR3 bases: TGTGCCAGCAGCGTCCAGGCGTCAGTACATAATTCACCCCTCCACTTT.